The 19 T cell receptor beta chains below were found in one sample sequenced in a study of graft-versus-host responses after intestinal transplantation. What these receptors recognize is not known. Sequencing used immunoSEQ multiplex PCR; TCRdb keeps in-frame clones, though not all of them. Of tens of thousands of clones in the sample, around 92% were seen once. Sequenced here: unstimulated CD8+ T cells sorted from spleen or lymph node cells, sampled before intestinal transplant. The receptors shown here come from a human donor who received an intestinal transplant.

Note on this clone: The junction shows a germline mismatch at one end, possibly a read error. The chain joins TRBV7-7 to TRBJ2-2, with 16 bases fitting TRBD2. The CDR3 contains 16 residues. CDR1 and CDR2 from the germline V gene are SSHAT and FNYEAQ (reference sequence). CDR3 region: CASSSGLAGGNRELFF. CDR3 nucleotide sequence: TGTGCTAGCAGCTCGGGACTAGCGGGGGGGAACCGGGAGCTGTTTTTT.

The chain employs TRBV6-5 and TRBJ2-7; TRBD2 matches 8 bases. The CDR3 length is 15 residues. J gave up 7 bases and V 2 bases, and 10 bases lay outside the gene matches. Looked up from germline, CDR1 is MNHEY and CDR2 is SVGAGI. CDR3 in DNA: TGTGCCAGCAGTTACCCGTCAAGACTAGCGCTGGAGCAGTACTTC. This translates into CASSYPSRLALEQYF.

V and J are TRBV5-4 and TRBJ2-7; 8 bases line up with TRBD2. The germline CDR1 and CDR2 sequences are SGHNT and YYREEE (reference sequence). The J segment lost 2 bases and the V segment lost 4 bases, leaving 8 bases of the junction unmatched. This CDR3 is 15 amino acids long. The CDR3 DNA is TGTGCCAGCAGCGAGGAGGTAGCGGGAACCTACGAGCAGTACTTC. Translating gives CASSEEVAGTYEQYF.

The chain uses TRBV29-1 and TRBJ1-3; tentatively, D is TRBD1 (6 bases). The CDR3 consists of 13 residues. V dropped 8 bases and J dropped 0 bases, with 11 bases sitting between them. CDR1 and CDR2 from the germline V gene are SQVTM and ANQGSEA. CDR3 region: CSIRTASGNTIYF. The DNA of the CDR3 is TGCAGCATACGGACAGCCTCTGGAAACACCATATATTTT.

The genes are TRBV28 and TRBJ2-7; 7 bases fit TRBD2. Germline V gene data show CDR1 as MDHEN and CDR2 as SYDVKM. The CDR3 covers 14 residues. With V trimmed by 4 bases and J by 2 bases, 5 bases remained unmatched. The CDR3 reads CASSSGLDTYEQYF. The CDR3 DNA sequence: TGTGCCAGCAGTTCTGGACTAGATACCTACGAGCAGTACTTC.

This chain joins TRBV4-1 and TRBJ2-1, with D possibly TRBD2 on 6 matching bases. Looked up from germline, CDR1 is MGHRA and CDR2 is YSYEKL. V lost 1 base and J lost 8, with 9 bases in between. The CDR3 runs to 13 residues. The CDR3 spells CASSQALADEQFF. The DNA of the CDR3 is TGCGCCAGCAGCCAAGCACTAGCTGATGAGCAGTTCTTC.

The sample holds one count of this clone. The chain links TRBV4-1 to TRBJ2-7, with 7 nucleotides matching TRBD1. V lost 2 bases, J lost 7 bases, and 5 bases stayed unmatched. Germline-derived CDR1 and CDR2 are MGHRA and YSYEKL. This CDR3 contains 13 residues. The CDR3 loop is CASSQWTGQEQYF. CDR3 nucleotide sequence: TGCGCCAGCAGCCAATGGACAGGACAGGAGCAGTACTTC.

The chain links TRBV4-1 to TRBJ2-1; D gene unclear. CDR1 and CDR2 (germline): MGHRA, YSYEKL. Trimming removed 0 bases at V and 0 bases at J, with 12 bases between. The CDR3 contains 17 residues. The CDR3 reads CASSQESVSSSYNEQFF. The CDR3 DNA reads TGCGCCAGCAGCCAAGAGTCTGTCTCGAGCTCCTACAATGAGCAGTTCTTC.

This chain links TRBV28 with TRBJ1-5, with 10 bases matching TRBD1. The length of the CDR3 is 15 residues. The trim removed 7 bases at V and 2 bases at J, leaving 5 bases unmatched. In germline, CDR1 is MDHEN, CDR2 SYDVKM. The CDR3 sequence: CASTFGTGGNQPQHF. CDR3 bases: TGTGCCAGCACCTTCGGGACAGGGGGCAATCAGCCCCAGCATTTT.

The chain carries TRBV7-3 and TRBJ2-3, with 7 bases fitting TRBD2. CDR3 length equals 17 residues. In germline, CDR1 is SGHTA, CDR2 FQGTGA. J was trimmed by 3 bases and V by 3 bases; bases with no gene match: 12. CDR3 bases: TGTGCCAGCAGCTTCCCGGAGCGGGGAGGAGGGACAGATACGCAGTATTTT. It encodes CASSFPERGGGTDTQYF.

The chain has TRBV14 and TRBJ1-1, with D possibly matching TRBD1 (5 bases). CDR1 SGHDN and CDR2 FVKESK come from the germline V gene. V lost 4 bases and J 1 base, leaving 13 bases between the germline ends. This CDR3 is built from 15 residues. The CDR3 DNA sequence: TGTGCCAGCAGCCCCCATGGCCAGGGGAACACTGAAGCTTTCTTT. Residues: CASSPHGQGNTEAFF.

This rearrangement joins TRBV28 to TRBJ1-4; a possible D gene is TRBD1 (6 bases). Between the trimmed V and J ends, which lost 3 bases and 8 bases, there was a span of 13 bases. This CDR3 spans 14 amino acids. Per germline, CDR1 MDHEN and CDR2 SYDVKM. CDR3 loop: CASSLGAGREKLFF. The CDR3 DNA follows: TGTGCCAGCAGTTTGGGGGCAGGAAGGGAAAAACTGTTTTTT.

The gene calls are TRBV27 and TRBJ1-2; D possibly corresponds to TRBD1 (5 bases). The CDR3 has 14 amino acids. The V gene lost 5 bases and the J gene lost 5 bases, with 15 bases spanning the gap. Germline lookup yields CDR1 MNHEY and CDR2 SMNVEV (reference sequence). The CDR3 reads CASSPPGLRYGYTF. The CDR3 DNA follows: TGTGCCAGCAGTCCGCCGGGACTGAGATATGGCTACACCTTC.

The chain combines TRBV4-2 with TRBJ2-3; 14 nucleotides align to TRBD2. This CDR3 has 17 residues. Germline trimming cut 0 bases from V and 6 bases from J; bases unmatched to any gene: 5. The germline V gene has CDR1 LGHNA and CDR2 YNFKEQ. Written as DNA, the CDR3 is TGTGCCAGCAGCCAAGATGGACTAGCGGGGGGAGGGGATACGCAGTATTTT. This gives the protein CASSQDGLAGGGDTQYF.

The chain recombines TRBV7-9 with TRBJ2-5; D is undetermined. CDR3 size: 13 residues. V shed 5 bases and J shed 5 bases, with 12 bases lying between them. Germline CDR1 and CDR2: SEHNR and FQNEAQ (reference sequence). CDR3 protein: CASSERGWETQYF. In DNA form, the CDR3 reads TGTGCCAGCAGCGAGCGAGGTTGGGAGACCCAGTACTTC.

In its sample, this clone was seen once. The rearrangement uses TRBV10-1 and TRBJ2-7; 7 nucleotides match TRBD2. The germline V gene has CDR1 WNHNN and CDR2 SYGVQD (reference sequence). Unmatched junction bases numbered 5, after V lost 0 bases and J lost 6 bases. The CDR3 sequence is 14 residues long. The CDR3 nucleotides are TGCGCCAGCAGTGAGTCACGATCGGGGGGCGAGCAGTACTTC. Translating gives CASSESRSGGEQYF.

The V call is TRBV7-8, the J call TRBJ1-2; no firm D call. With 5 bases removed from V and 3 bases from J, the gap between germline ends came to 13 bases. This CDR3 contains 14 residues. The germline V gene encodes CDR1 SGHVS and CDR2 FQNEAQ. The CDR3 protein is CASSPYYGHYGYTF. The CDR3 DNA reads TGTGCCAGCAGCCCGTACTACGGCCACTATGGCTACACCTTC.

V and J are TRBV30 and TRBJ2-1; TRBD1 aligns across 9 bases. The CDR3 contains 14 residues. Germline-derived CDR1 and CDR2 are GTSNPN and SVGIG (reference sequence). With 2 bases clipped from V and 6 bases from J, the junction kept 5 bases outside the gene matches. CDR3 loop: CAWSSGQGTNEQFF. CDR3 in DNA: TGTGCCTGGAGTTCCGGACAGGGGACCAATGAGCAGTTCTTC. The variable domain in full, with the rest retrieved from reference TRBV30 and TRBJ2-1, is SQTIHQWPATLVQPVGSPLSLECTVEGTSNPNLYWYRQAAGRGLQLLFYSVGIGQISSEVPQNLSASRPQDRQFILSSKKLLLSDSGFYLCAWSSGQGTNEQFFGPGTRLTVL.

The rearrangement joins TRBV4-1 to TRBJ2-1, with 10 positions matching TRBD1. The CDR3 contains 14 residues. Trimming at V came to 4 bases and at J to 7 bases, leaving 4 bases not matched to a gene. Germline V gene lookup returns CDR1 MGHRA and CDR2 YSYEKL. This CDR3 reads CASSPRTGGNEQFF. The CDR3 coding sequence is TGCGCCAGCAGCCCGAGGACAGGGGGTAATGAGCAGTTCTTC.